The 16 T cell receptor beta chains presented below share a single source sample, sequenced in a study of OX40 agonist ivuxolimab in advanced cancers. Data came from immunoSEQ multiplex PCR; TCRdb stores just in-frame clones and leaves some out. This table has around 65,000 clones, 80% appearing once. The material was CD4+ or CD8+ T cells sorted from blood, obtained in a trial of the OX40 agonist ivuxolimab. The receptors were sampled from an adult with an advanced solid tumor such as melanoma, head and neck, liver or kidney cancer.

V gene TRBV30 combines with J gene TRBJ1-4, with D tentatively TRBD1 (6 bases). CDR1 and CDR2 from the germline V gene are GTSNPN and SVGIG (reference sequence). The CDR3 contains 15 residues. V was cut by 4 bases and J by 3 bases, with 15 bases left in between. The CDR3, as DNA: TGTGCCTGGAACAGGGATATCGTAGCTAATGAAAAACTGTTTTTT. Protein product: CAWNRDIVANEKLFF. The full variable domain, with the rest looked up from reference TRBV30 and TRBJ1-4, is SQTIHQWPATLVQPVGSPLSLECTVEGTSNPNLYWYRQAAGRGLQLLFYSVGIGQISSEVPQNLSASRPQDRQFILSSKKLLLSDSGFYLCAWNRDIVANEKLFFGSGTQLSVL.

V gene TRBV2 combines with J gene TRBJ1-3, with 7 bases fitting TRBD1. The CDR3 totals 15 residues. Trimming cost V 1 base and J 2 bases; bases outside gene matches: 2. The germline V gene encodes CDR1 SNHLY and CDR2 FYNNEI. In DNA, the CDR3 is TGTGCCAGCAGTGAAGGGGGGACAGCTGGAAACACCATATATTTT. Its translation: CASSEGGTAGNTIYF.

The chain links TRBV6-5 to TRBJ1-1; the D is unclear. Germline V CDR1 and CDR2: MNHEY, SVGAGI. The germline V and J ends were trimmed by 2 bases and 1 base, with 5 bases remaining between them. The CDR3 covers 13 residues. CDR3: CASSYVQNTEAFF. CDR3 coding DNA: TGTGCCAGCAGTTACGTTCAGAACACTGAAGCTTTCTTT.

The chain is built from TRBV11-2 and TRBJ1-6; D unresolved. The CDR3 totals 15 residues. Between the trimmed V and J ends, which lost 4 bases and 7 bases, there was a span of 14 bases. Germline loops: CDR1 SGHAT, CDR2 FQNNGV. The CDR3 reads CASSSAEGYNSPLHF. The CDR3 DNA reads TGTGCCAGCAGCTCCGCGGAAGGGTACAATTCACCCCTCCACTTT.

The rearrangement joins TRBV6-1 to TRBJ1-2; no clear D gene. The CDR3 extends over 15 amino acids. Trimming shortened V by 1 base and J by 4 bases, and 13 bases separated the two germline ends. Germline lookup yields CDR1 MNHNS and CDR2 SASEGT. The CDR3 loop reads CASSEGNVRLYGYTF. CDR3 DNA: TGTGCCAGCAGTGAAGGGAATGTACGCCTCTATGGCTACACCTTC.

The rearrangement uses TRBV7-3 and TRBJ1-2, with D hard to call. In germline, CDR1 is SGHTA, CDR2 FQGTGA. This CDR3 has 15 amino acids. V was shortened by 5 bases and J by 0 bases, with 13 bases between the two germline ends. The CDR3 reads CASSPSRLANYGYTF. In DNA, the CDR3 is TGTGCCAGCAGCCCGTCCAGGTTAGCTAACTATGGCTACACCTTC.

CDR3 bases: TGTGCCTGGGCTGGGGGGTTCACAGATACGCAGTATTTT. Amino acid sequence: CAWAGGFTDTQYF. The chain links TRBV30 to TRBJ2-3; D might be TRBD2 (6 bases). Between the trimmed V and J ends, which lost 5 bases and 2 bases, there was a span of 11 bases. This CDR3 spans 13 amino acids. Germline values: CDR1 GTSNPN, CDR2 SVGIG (reference sequence).

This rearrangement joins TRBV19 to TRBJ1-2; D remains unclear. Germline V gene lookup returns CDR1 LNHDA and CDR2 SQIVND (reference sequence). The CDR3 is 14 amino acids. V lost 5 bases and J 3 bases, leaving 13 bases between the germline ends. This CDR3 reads CASSPRVGYYGYTF. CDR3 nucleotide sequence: TGTGCCAGTAGTCCCCGGGTTGGCTACTATGGCTACACCTTC.

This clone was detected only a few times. The DNA for the CDR3 is TGTGCCAGCAGCTTGTCTAGTTCCCGGGGAGATACGCAGTATTTT. It encodes CASSLSSSRGDTQYF. The chain uses TRBV5-4 and TRBJ2-3, with a possible D match to TRBD2 (5 bases). The V end lost 1 base, the J end lost 5 bases, and 14 bases lay between the germline ends. This CDR3 comprises 15 residues. CDR1 and CDR2 from the germline V gene are SGHNT and YYREEE (reference sequence).

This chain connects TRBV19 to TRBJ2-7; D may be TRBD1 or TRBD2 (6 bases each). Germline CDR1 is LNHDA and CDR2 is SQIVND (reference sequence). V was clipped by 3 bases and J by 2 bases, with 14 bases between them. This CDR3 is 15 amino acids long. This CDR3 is CASSILGGGTYEQYF. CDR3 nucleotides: TGTGCCAGTAGTATCCTCGGGGGCGGCACCTACGAGCAGTACTTC.

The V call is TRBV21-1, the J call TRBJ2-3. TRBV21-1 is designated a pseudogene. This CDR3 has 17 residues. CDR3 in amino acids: CASSTRRYPDETDTQYF. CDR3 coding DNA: TGTGCCAGCAGCACTCGAAGGTACCCCGATGAGACAGATACGCAGTATTTT.

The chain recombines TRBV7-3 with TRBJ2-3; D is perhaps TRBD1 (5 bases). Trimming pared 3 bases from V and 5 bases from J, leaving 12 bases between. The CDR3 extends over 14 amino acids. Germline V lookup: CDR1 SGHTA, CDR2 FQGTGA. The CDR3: CASSFQGVGDTQYF. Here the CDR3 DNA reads TGTGCCAGCAGCTTCCAGGGCGTGGGAGATACGCAGTATTTT.

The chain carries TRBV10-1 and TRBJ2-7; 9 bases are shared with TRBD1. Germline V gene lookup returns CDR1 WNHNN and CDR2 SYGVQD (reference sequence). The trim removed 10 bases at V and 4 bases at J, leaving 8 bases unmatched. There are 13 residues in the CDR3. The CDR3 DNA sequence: TGCGCCACCATGCCGGGACAGGGTTACGAGCAGTACTTC. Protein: CATMPGQGYEQYF.

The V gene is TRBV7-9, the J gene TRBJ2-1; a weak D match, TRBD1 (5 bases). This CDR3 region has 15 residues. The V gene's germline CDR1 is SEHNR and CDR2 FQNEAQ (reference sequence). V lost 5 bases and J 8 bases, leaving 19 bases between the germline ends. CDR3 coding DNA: TGTGCCAGCAGCCGGATCAGGGCCCTAGGCGATGAGCAGTTCTTC. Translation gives CASSRIRALGDEQFF.

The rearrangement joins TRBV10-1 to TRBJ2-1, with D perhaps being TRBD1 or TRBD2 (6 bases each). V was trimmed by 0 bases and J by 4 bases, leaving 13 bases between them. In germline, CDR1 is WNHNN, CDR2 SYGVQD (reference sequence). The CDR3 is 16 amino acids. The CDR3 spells CASSESSGAGYNEQFF. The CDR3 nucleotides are TGCGCCAGCAGTGAGTCGTCGGGGGCGGGGTACAATGAGCAGTTCTTC.

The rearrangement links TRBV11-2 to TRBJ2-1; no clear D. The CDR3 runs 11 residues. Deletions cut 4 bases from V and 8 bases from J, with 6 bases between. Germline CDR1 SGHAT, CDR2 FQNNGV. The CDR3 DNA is TGTGCCAGCAGCTCCAGTGATGAGCAGTTCTTC. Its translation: CASSSSDEQFF.